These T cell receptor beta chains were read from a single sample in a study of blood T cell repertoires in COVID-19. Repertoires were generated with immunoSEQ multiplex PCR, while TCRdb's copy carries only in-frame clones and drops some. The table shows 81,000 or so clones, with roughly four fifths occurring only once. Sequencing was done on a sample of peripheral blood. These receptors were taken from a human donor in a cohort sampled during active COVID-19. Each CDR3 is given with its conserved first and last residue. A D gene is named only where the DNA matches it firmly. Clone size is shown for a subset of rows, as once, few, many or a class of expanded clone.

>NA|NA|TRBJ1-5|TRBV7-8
CASSLGIGNNQPQHF
TGTGCCAGCAGCTTGGGCATCGGGAACAATCAGCCCCAGCATTTT
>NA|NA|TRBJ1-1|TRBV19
CASSTHRNTEAFF
TGTGCCAGTAGTACCCACAGAAACACTGAAGCTTTCTTT
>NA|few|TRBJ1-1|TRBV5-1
CASSLSASPKAFF
TGCGCCAGCAGTTTGTCTGCGTCGCCGAAAGCTTTCTTT
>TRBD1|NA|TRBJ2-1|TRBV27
CASSTGTASNDNEQFF
TGTGCCAGCAGTACAGGGACAGCCTCAAACGACAATGAGCAGTTCTTC
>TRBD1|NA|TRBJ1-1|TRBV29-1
CSTLTGLSTEAFF
TGCAGCACCTTGACAGGGCTTAGCACTGAAGCTTTCTTT
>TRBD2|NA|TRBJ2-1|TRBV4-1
CASSRSWGLAGINHNEQFF
TGCGCCAGCAGCCGATCGTGGGGACTAGCGGGCATAAACCACAATGAGCAGTTCTTC
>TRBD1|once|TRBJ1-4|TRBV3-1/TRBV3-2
CASSLRDRGRAEKLFF
TGTGCCAGCAGTCTTCGGGACAGGGGGCGTGCTGAAAAACTGTTTTTT
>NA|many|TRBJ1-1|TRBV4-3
CASRSSLNTEAFF
TGCGCCAGCAGATCTAGCTTGAACACTGAAGCTTTCTTT
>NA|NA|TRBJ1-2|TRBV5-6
CASILGLTGTYGYTF
TGTGCCAGCATCCTGGGGTTGACAGGAACCTATGGCTACACCTTC
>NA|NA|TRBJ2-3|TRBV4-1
CASSQGPRGGTDTQYF
TGCGCCAGCAGCCAAGGACCCCGGGGTGGCACAGATACGCAGTATTTT
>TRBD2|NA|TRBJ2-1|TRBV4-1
CASSKKGLAGVNEQFF
TGCGCCAGCAGCAAAAAGGGACTAGCGGGGGTTAATGAGCAGTTCTTC
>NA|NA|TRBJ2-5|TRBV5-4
CASSLLMGSGQETQYF
TGTGCCAGCAGCTTGTTAATGGGTTCGGGGCAAGAGACCCAGTACTTC
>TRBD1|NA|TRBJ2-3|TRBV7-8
CASSSGQARSTDTQYF
TGTGCCAGCAGCTCGGGACAGGCCAGGAGCACAGATACGCAGTATTTT
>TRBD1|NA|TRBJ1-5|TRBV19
CASTSLGTGTYPGQPQHF
TGTGCCAGTACCTCTCTAGGGACAGGGACGTACCCCGGTCAGCCCCAGCATTTT
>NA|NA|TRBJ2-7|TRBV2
CASGRDTYEQYF
TGTGCCAGCGGCCGGGACACCTACGAGCAGTACTTC
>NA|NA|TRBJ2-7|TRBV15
CATSKEGGAYEQYF
TGTGCCACCAGCAAAGAAGGGGGAGCCTACGAGCAGTACTTC
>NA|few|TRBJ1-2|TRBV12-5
CASGLGHRNYGYTF
TGTGCTAGTGGTTTGGGACATAGGAACTATGGCTACACCTTC
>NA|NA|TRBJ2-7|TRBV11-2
CASSLGIERLREQYF
TGTGCCAGCAGCTTAGGTATAGAGCGGCTTCGCGAGCAGTACTTC
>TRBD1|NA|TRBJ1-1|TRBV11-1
CASSSNRGSLNTEAFF
TGTGCCAGCAGCTCGAACAGGGGGTCTCTAAACACTGAAGCTTTCTTT
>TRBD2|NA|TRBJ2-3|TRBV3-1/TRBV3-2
CASSLMRLAGGGTDTQYF
TGTGCCAGCAGCCTAATGCGACTAGCGGGGGGCGGTACAGATACGCAGTATTTT
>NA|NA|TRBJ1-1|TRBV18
CASSPGRGADTEAFF
TGTGCCAGCTCACCGGGGAGGGGTGCGGACACTGAAGCTTTCTTT
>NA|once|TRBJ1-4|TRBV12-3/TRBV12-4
CASSYTGVEKLFF
TGTGCCAGCAGTTACACGGGGGTGGAAAAACTGTTTTTT
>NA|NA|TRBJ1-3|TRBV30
CAWSLGRGQSSGNTIYF
TGTGCCTGGAGTCTCGGACGCGGGCAATCCTCTGGAAACACCATATATTTT
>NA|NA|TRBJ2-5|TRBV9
CASSGGQLQETQYF
TGTGCCAGCAGCGGAGGACAACTCCAAGAGACCCAGTACTTC
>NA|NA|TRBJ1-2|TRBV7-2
CASSLVGGRVTNYGYTF
TGTGCCAGCAGCTTAGTTGGAGGGCGTGTTACTAACTATGGCTACACCTTC